This T cell receptor beta chain was documented in a study of CD8+CD57+ T cells in acquired aplastic anemia. This clonotype was seen at least ten times. The germline V and J ends were trimmed by 0 bases and 4 bases, with 14 bases remaining between them. This CDR3 is built from 16 residues. CDR1 is SGDLS, CDR2 YYNGEE, per germline. TCR beta VDJ combinations and CDR3 sequences were profiled from genomic DNA. TCRdb fed the reads into MiXCR, producing one record per CDR3 protein. Of about 160,000 distinct CDR3 sequences in the sample, around 45% were seen once. The clonotype comes from a human donor in good health. The chain combines TRBV9 with TRBJ2-1; no clear D. Sequencing was done on a sample of sorted CD4+, CD8+, or CD8+CD57+ T cells (not recorded which) from PBMCs. The CDR3: CASSVGFGQQYNEQFF. For the CDR3, the DNA is TGTGCCAGCAGCGTAGGTTTTGGGCAGCAGTACAATGAGCAGTTCTTC.